The clone carrying this T cell receptor beta chain was recorded once. The record originates from a study of shared T cell receptors in the human thymus. Clones were read by immunoSEQ multiplex PCR, and TCRdb kept only the in-frame ones, dropping some. The sample yields around 730,000 clones, approximately 83% seen once. The V segment lost 6 bases and the J segment 3 bases; nucleotides outside the gene matches: 5. Germline V lookup: CDR1 SNHLY, CDR2 FYNNEI. This CDR3 spans 13 amino acids. The sample also formed part of further work on human thymus T cells.

The source is a girl less than two years old with a congenital heart defect. The specimen was thymocytes. The rearrangement uses TRBV2 and TRBJ2-7; 7 bases map to TRBD1. The CDR3 protein is CASRDRILYEQYF. In nucleotides, the CDR3 is TGTGCCAGCAGGGACAGGATCCTCTACGAGCAGTACTTC.